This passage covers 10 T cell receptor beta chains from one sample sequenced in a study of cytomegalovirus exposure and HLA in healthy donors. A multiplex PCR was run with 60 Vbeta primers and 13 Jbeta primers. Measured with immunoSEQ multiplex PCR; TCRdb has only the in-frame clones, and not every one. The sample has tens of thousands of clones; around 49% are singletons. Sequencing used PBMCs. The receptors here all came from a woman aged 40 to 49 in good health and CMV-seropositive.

CDR3 in amino acids: CAISESGGVRTDTQYF. CDR3 coding DNA: TGTGCCATCAGTGAGTCGGGGGGAGTCCGCACAGATACGCAGTATTTT. The V gene is TRBV10-3, the J gene TRBJ2-3; a weak D match, TRBD2 (6 bases). This CDR3 has 16 residues. Germline V gene lookup returns CDR1 ENHRY and CDR2 SYGVKD. V shed 0 bases and J shed 1 base, with 11 bases lying between them.

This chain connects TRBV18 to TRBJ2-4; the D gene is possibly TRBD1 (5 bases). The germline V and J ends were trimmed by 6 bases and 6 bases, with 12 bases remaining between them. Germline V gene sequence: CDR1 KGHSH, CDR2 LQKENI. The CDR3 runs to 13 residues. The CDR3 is CASSLDQGNIQYF. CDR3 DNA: TGTGCCAGCTCGCTCGACCAGGGAAACATTCAGTACTTC. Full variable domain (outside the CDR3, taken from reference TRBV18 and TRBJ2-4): NAGVMQNPRHLVRRRGQEARLRCSPMKGHSHVYWYRQLPEEGLKFMVYLQKENIIDESGMPKERFSAEFPKEGPSILRIQQVVRGDSAAYFCASSLDQGNIQYFGAGTRLSVL.

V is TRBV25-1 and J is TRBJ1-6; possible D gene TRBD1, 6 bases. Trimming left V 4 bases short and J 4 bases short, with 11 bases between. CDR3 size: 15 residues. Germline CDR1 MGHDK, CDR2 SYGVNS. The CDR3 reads CASSGWTEYNSPLHF. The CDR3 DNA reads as TGTGCCAGCAGTGGGTGGACAGAGTATAATTCACCCCTCCACTTT.

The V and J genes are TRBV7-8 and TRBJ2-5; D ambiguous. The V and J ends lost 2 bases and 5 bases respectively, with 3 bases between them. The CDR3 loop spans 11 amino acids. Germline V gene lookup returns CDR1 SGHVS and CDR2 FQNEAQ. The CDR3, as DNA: TGTGCCAGCAGCTTACTGGAGACCCAGTACTTC. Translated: CASSLLETQYF.

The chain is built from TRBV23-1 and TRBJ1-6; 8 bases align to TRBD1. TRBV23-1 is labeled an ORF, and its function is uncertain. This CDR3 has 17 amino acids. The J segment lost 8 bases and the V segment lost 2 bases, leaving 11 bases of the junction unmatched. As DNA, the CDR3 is TGCGCCAGCAGTCAAATGCTACCGGGACAGGCTCATTCACCCCTCCACTTT. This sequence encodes CASSQMLPGQAHSPLHF.

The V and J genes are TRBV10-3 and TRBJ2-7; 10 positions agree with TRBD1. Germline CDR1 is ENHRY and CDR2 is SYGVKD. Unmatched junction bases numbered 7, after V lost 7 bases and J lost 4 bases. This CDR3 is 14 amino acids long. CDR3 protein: CAIMMGDRGYEQYF. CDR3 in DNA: TGTGCCATCATGATGGGGGACAGGGGATACGAGCAGTACTTC.

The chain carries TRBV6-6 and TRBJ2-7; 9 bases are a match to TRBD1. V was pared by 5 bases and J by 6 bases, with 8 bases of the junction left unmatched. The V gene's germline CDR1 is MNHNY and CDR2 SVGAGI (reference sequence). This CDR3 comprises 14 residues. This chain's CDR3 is CASSGDRESSEQYF. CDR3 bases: TGTGCCAGCAGTGGGGACAGGGAATCATCCGAGCAGTACTTC.

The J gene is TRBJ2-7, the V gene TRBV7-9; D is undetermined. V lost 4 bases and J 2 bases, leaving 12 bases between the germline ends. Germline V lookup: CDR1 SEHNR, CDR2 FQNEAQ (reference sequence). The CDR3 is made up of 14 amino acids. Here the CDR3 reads CASSSRLKPYEQYF. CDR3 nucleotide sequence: TGTGCCAGCAGCTCCCGACTCAAACCCTACGAGCAGTACTTC.

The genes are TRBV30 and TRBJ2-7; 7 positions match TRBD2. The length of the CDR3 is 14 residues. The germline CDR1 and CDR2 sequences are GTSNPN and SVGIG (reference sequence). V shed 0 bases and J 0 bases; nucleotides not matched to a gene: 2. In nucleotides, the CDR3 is TGTGCCTGGAGTGTAGCGGGGAGCTCCTACGAGCAGTACTTC. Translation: CAWSVAGSSYEQYF.

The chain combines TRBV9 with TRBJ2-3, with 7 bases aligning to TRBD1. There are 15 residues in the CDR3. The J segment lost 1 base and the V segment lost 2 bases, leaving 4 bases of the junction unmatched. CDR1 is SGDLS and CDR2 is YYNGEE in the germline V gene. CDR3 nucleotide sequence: TGTGCCAGCAGCGTCGATACAGGGGGCACAGATACGCAGTATTTT. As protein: CASSVDTGGTDTQYF.